These 8 T cell receptor beta chains were sequenced from one sample in a study of OX40 agonist ivuxolimab in advanced cancers. The method was immunoSEQ multiplex PCR; TCRdb's version includes in-frame clones alone and lacks a portion of them. The sample gives around 150,000 clones, under 95% of which show up once; about 0.31% is in the top ten. The specimen comprised CD4+ or CD8+ T cells sorted from blood, sampled in a trial of the OX40 agonist ivuxolimab. Receptors originate from an adult with an advanced solid tumor such as melanoma, head and neck, liver or kidney cancer.

This clone was counted once. V usage is TRBV10-1 and J usage is TRBJ2-1; 10 nucleotides match TRBD2. CDR1 is WNHNN, CDR2 SYGVQD, per germline (reference sequence). Germline trimming cut 8 bases from V and 8 bases from J; bases unmatched to any gene: 9. The length of the CDR3 is 14 residues. CDR3 sequence: CASGGAGGPYEQFF. Here the CDR3 DNA reads TGCGCCAGCGGGGGAGCGGGAGGGCCCTATGAGCAGTTCTTC.

The rearrangement links TRBV18 to TRBJ2-7, with TRBD2 matching 12 bases. Germline V gives CDR1 KGHSH, CDR2 LQKENI. The CDR3 contains 14 residues. V lost 3 bases to trimming and J lost 5 bases; unmatched junction nucleotides: 2. As DNA, the CDR3 is TGTGCCAGCTCACCCCGGACTAGCGGGAACGAGCAGTACTTC. Translated: CASSPRTSGNEQYF.

This clone was counted a single time. The V and J genes are TRBV7-9 and TRBJ2-2; 9 bases are shared with TRBD1. The CDR3 spans 14 residues. CDR1 and CDR2 from the germline V gene are SEHNR and FQNEAQ (reference sequence). The V gene end was trimmed by 5 bases and the J gene end by 5 bases; junction bases not matched to a gene: 3. CDR3: CASSRGTGTGELFF. The CDR3 region has the DNA TGTGCCAGCAGCCGGGGGACAGGGACCGGGGAGCTGTTTTTT.

The V and J genes are TRBV5-4 and TRBJ1-6; D remains ambiguous. Trimming removed 5 bases at V and 8 bases at J, with 11 bases between. Germline V gene sequence: CDR1 SGHNT, CDR2 YYREEE (reference sequence). The CDR3 spans 13 residues. The CDR3 spells CASRTTSDSPLHF. For the CDR3, the DNA is TGTGCCAGCAGGACTACCTCGGATTCACCCCTCCACTTT.

The rearrangement joins TRBV2 to TRBJ1-5, with D tentatively TRBD1 (6 bases). Germline loops: CDR1 SNHLY, CDR2 FYNNEI. This CDR3 contains 14 residues. V lost 5 bases and J 6 bases, leaving 14 bases between the germline ends. CDR3 nucleotide sequence: TGTGCCAGCAGTAAGGACAGTAACCTTCAGCCCCAGCATTTT. This codes for CASSKDSNLQPQHF.

Worth noting for this clone: The germline gene is not matched at one end of the junction; a read error may be the cause. V and J are TRBV7-7 and TRBJ2-3; 7 nucleotides match TRBD2. CDR1 is SSHAT and CDR2 is FNYEAQ in the germline V gene (reference sequence). CDR3 size: 16 residues. The CDR3 region is CASSRGASGSTDTQYF. The CDR3 DNA reads TGTGCTAGCAGTCGGGGAGCTAGCGGAAGCACAGATACGCAGTATTTT.

V usage is TRBV19 and J usage is TRBJ1-5; D is unclear. Between the trimmed V and J ends, which lost 2 bases and 2 bases, there was a span of 10 bases. CDR1 is LNHDA and CDR2 is SQIVND in the germline V gene (reference sequence). The CDR3 extends over 15 amino acids. DNA of the CDR3: TGTGCCAGTAGTATAAGGGATAGGGGCAATCAGCCCCAGCATTTT. Its protein is CASSIRDRGNQPQHF.

V is TRBV7-9 and J is TRBJ1-1, with 7 bases that match TRBD1. The J segment lost 5 bases and the V segment lost 4 bases, leaving 10 bases of the junction unmatched. CDR1 is SEHNR and CDR2 is FQNEAQ in the germline V gene (reference sequence). The length of the CDR3 is 15 residues. CDR3 sequence reads: CASSSQDRVGTEAFF. The CDR3 DNA reads TGTGCCAGCAGCTCTCAAGACAGGGTGGGGACTGAAGCTTTCTTT.